The 31 T cell receptor beta chains presented below share a single source sample, sequenced in a study of blood T cell repertoires in COVID-19. Sequenced by immunoSEQ multiplex PCR; TCRdb stores in-frame clones only, minus some. The sample records roughly 38,000 clones, approximately 93% being singletons. The specimen was peripheral blood. These TCRs come from a man aged 50 to 59 with active COVID-19.

This clone was recorded once. The J gene is TRBJ1-5, the V gene TRBV5-8; unclear D gene. CDR1 and CDR2 from the germline V gene are SGHTS and YDEGEE. CDR3 length: 15 residues. V lost 4 bases and J 7 bases, leaving 18 bases between the germline ends. The CDR3 is CASSHRGKSSQPQHF. CDR3 bases: TGTGCCAGCAGCCACAGAGGGAAGTCTAGCCAGCCCCAGCATTTT.

The chain employs TRBV3-1 (or the pseudogene TRBV3-2) and TRBJ2-5; D call uncertain. The CDR3 contains 13 residues. Germline assignment: CDR1 LGHDT and CDR2 YNNKEL (reference sequence). The V gene lost 4 bases and the J gene lost 0 bases, with 6 bases spanning the gap. In DNA, the CDR3 is TGTGCCAGCAGCCGGCGGAACCAAGAGACCCAGTACTTC. Residues: CASSRRNQETQYF.

The CDR3 spells CATSRDPPGGSLGYNEQFF. The CDR3 DNA follows: TGTGCCACCAGCAGAGATCCTCCGGGAGGGAGTCTTGGCTACAATGAGCAGTTCTTC. The rearrangement uses TRBV15 and TRBJ2-1; 8 bases match TRBD2. The V gene's germline CDR1 is LNHNV and CDR2 YYDKDF (reference sequence). The trim removed 0 bases at V and 3 bases at J, leaving 13 bases unmatched. This CDR3 has 19 amino acids.

This clone was observed once. The rearrangement joins TRBV5-1 to TRBJ2-1; D is ambiguous. The CDR3 sequence is 12 residues long. Germline assignment: CDR1 SGHRS and CDR2 YFSETQ. V gave up 4 bases and J gave up 8 bases, with 10 bases separating them. The CDR3 reads CASSQFRDEQFF. DNA for the CDR3: TGCGCCAGCAGCCAATTCCGGGATGAGCAGTTCTTC. The full variable domain, with the rest looked up from reference TRBV5-1 and TRBJ2-1, is KAGVTQTPRYLIKTRGQQVTLSCSPISGHRSVSWYQQTPGQGLQFLFEYFSETQRNKGNFPGRFSGRQFSNSRSEMNVSTLELGDSALYLCASSQFRDEQFFGPGTRLTVL.

V usage is TRBV6-5 and J usage is TRBJ2-1; 7 bases fit TRBD2. CDR3 length equals 13 residues. V gave up 7 bases and J gave up 7 bases; unmatched junction bases: 7. In germline, CDR1 is MNHEY, CDR2 SVGAGI. This chain's CDR3 is CASTPGGTNEQFF. CDR3 DNA sequence: TGTGCCAGCACCCCCGGGGGGACTAATGAGCAGTTCTTC.

The V call is TRBV7-2, the J call TRBJ1-2, with 7 bases matching TRBD1. The CDR3 contains 15 residues. Unmatched junction bases numbered 8, after V lost 3 bases and J lost 4 bases. Germline CDR1 reads SGHTA; CDR2 reads FQGNSA. CDR3 residues: CASSFTGEPGYGYTF. The CDR3 coding sequence is TGTGCCAGCAGCTTTACAGGGGAACCGGGCTATGGCTACACCTTC.

The chain couples TRBV11-2 to TRBJ2-5; a possible D gene is TRBD2 (5 bases). Germline assignment: CDR1 SGHAT and CDR2 FQNNGV. This CDR3 has 13 residues. The V and J ends lost 1 base and 5 bases respectively, with 8 bases between them. The CDR3, as DNA: TGTGCCAGCAGCTTAGGACTACGGGAGACCCAGTACTTC. Its translation: CASSLGLRETQYF.

This clone occurred a few times. The chain employs TRBV5-4 and TRBJ2-7, with TRBD1 matching over 9 bases. Looked up from germline, CDR1 is SGHNT and CDR2 is YYREEE (reference sequence). The junction had 8 bases not matched to a gene; V was cut back by 4 bases and J by 3 bases. CDR3 length: 15 amino acids. CDR3 nucleotides: TGTGCCAGCAGCGCAGCCGGGACAGGGAGCTACGAGCAGTACTTC. It is translated as CASSAAGTGSYEQYF.

This clone was recorded a few times. The chain uses TRBV6-2 or TRBV6-3 and TRBJ2-5; the match to TRBD1 covers 10 bases. The germline V gene has CDR1 MNHEY and CDR2 SVGEGT. The CDR3 contains 16 residues. Trimming took 2 bases from V and 3 from J; bases not matched to a gene: 6. The CDR3 spells CASSYVSGTGEETQYF. CDR3 bases: TGTGCCAGCAGTTACGTGTCCGGGACAGGGGAAGAGACCCAGTACTTC.

CDR3 sequence: CASSFETGGDQYF. The CDR3 DNA is TGTGCCAGCAGCTTCGAAACGGGGGGGGATCAGTATTTT. The V gene is TRBV7-2, the J gene TRBJ2-3; 8 bases are a match to TRBD2. V lost 3 bases to trimming and J lost 12 bases; unmatched junction nucleotides: 8. Germline V gene data show CDR1 as SGHTA and CDR2 as FQGNSA. The CDR3 runs 13 residues.

This chain connects TRBV28 to TRBJ1-1; TRBD1 aligns across 9 bases. Germline trimming cut 5 bases from V and 7 bases from J; bases unmatched to any gene: 8. The V gene's germline CDR1 is MDHEN and CDR2 SYDVKM. The CDR3 contains 14 residues. The CDR3 sequence: CASSLTGGAGEAFF. Written as DNA, the CDR3 is TGTGCCAGCAGTCTTACAGGGGGCGCCGGTGAAGCTTTCTTT. Full variable domain (outside the CDR3, taken from reference TRBV28 and TRBJ1-1): DVKVTQSSRYLVKRTGEKVFLECVQDMDHENMFWYRQDPGLGLRLIYFSYDVKMKEKGDIPEGYSVSREKKERFSLILESASTNQTSMYLCASSLTGGAGEAFFGQGTRLTVV.

This chain uses TRBV7-2 with TRBJ1-4, with D tentatively TRBD1 (5 bases). V lost 2 bases and J 7 bases, leaving 8 bases between the germline ends. This CDR3 region has 13 residues. From germline, CDR1 is SGHTA and CDR2 FQGNSA. CDR3 DNA sequence: TGTGCCAGCAGCTTAAACGGGGGTGAAAAACTGTTTTTT. Protein sequence: CASSLNGGEKLFF.

This chain uses TRBV6-6 with TRBJ2-4; D may be TRBD1 (5 bases). There are 15 residues in the CDR3. The ends were cut back, 6 bases at V and 2 bases at J, with 14 bases in the middle. Germline assignment: CDR1 MNHNY and CDR2 SVGAGI (reference sequence). The CDR3 region is CASSAGIGTKNIQYF. DNA for the CDR3: TGTGCCAGCAGCGCAGGGATCGGAACCAAAAACATTCAGTACTTC.

The chain employs TRBV27 and TRBJ1-1; 7 nucleotides agree with TRBD1. The junction had 2 bases not matched to a gene; V was cut back by 7 bases and J by 6 bases. This CDR3 comprises 11 residues. Germline CDR1 MNHEY, CDR2 SMNVEV (reference sequence). The DNA of the CDR3 is TGTGCCAGCACCAGGGGGGCTGAAGCTTTCTTT. Translating gives CASTRGAEAFF.

The chain couples TRBV6-5 to TRBJ1-1; D is perhaps TRBD1 (6 bases). The germline CDR1 and CDR2 sequences are MNHEY and SVGAGI. The CDR3 extends over 16 amino acids. The V end lost 1 base, the J end lost 4 bases, and 16 bases lay between the germline ends. The CDR3 DNA reads TGTGCCAGCAGTTACTTAACGGGGGGCGGAGGCACTGAAGCTTTCTTT. Protein: CASSYLTGGGGTEAFF.

V is TRBV12-3 or TRBV12-4 and J is TRBJ2-1; D is undetermined. Between the trimmed V and J ends, which lost 5 bases and 4 bases, there was a span of 6 bases. The CDR3 is 12 amino acids. As DNA, the CDR3 is TGTGCCAGCAGTCCTATATACAATGAGCAGTTCTTC. Protein sequence: CASSPIYNEQFF.

Notes on this clone: One end of the junction is discordant with germline, which a read error may explain. The V and J genes are TRBV7-7 and TRBJ2-7; 10 bases fit TRBD2. CDR1 is SSHAT, CDR2 FNYEAQ, per germline (reference sequence). The CDR3 contains 15 residues. The CDR3 spells CASSLGLAGVYEQYF. CDR3 nucleotides: TGTGCTAGCAGCTTGGGGCTAGCGGGAGTCTACGAGCAGTACTTC.

This sequence joins TRBV15 and TRBJ2-7, with D perhaps TRBD2 (6 bases). This CDR3 is 15 amino acids long. Trimming cost V 0 bases and J 3 bases, with 12 bases left between them. Per the germline V gene, CDR1 is LNHNV and CDR2 is YYDKDF (reference sequence). This CDR3 is CATSRDTEGHYEQYF. Here the CDR3 DNA reads TGTGCCACCAGCAGAGATACGGAGGGTCACTACGAGCAGTACTTC.

The V gene is TRBV2, the J gene TRBJ2-7; TRBD2 aligns across 11 bases. The V gene end was trimmed by 7 bases and the J gene end by 2 bases; junction bases not matched to a gene: 13. The CDR3 is 17 amino acids. The germline V gene encodes CDR1 SNHLY and CDR2 FYNNEI. CDR3 nucleotide sequence: TGTGCCAGCACCGAGGGGGCGACTAGCGGGGTGACCTACGAGCAGTACTTC. This gives the protein CASTEGATSGVTYEQYF.

The genes are TRBV6-6 and TRBJ1-1; maybe TRBD1 (5 bases). The V and J ends lost 2 bases and 4 bases respectively, with 11 bases between them. The CDR3 contains 14 residues. Germline V gene data show CDR1 as MNHNY and CDR2 as SVGAGI (reference sequence). The CDR3 here is CASSYGGGTTEAFF. Written as DNA, the CDR3 is TGTGCCAGCAGTTACGGGGGGGGTACCACTGAAGCTTTCTTT.

V gene TRBV6-2 or TRBV6-3 combines with J gene TRBJ2-7; 12 bases are shared with TRBD2. This CDR3 spans 14 amino acids. J lost 11 bases, V lost 5 bases, and 10 bases had no gene match. CDR1 MNHEY and CDR2 SVGEGT come from the germline V gene. The CDR3 region is CASSLGLAGLQEYF. In DNA, the CDR3 is TGTGCCAGCAGTCTTGGACTAGCGGGACTCCAGGAGTACTTC.

The genes are TRBV2 and TRBJ1-1, with 8 positions matching TRBD1. The V gene end was trimmed by 4 bases and the J gene end by 1 base; junction bases not matched to a gene: 2. There are 14 residues in the CDR3. Germline values: CDR1 SNHLY, CDR2 FYNNEI. This CDR3 reads CASSGQGRNTEAFF. In DNA, the CDR3 is TGTGCCAGCAGTGGACAGGGGAGGAACACTGAAGCTTTCTTT.

This chain links TRBV15 with TRBJ1-3; D uncertain. The CDR3 covers 12 residues. CDR1 LNHNV and CDR2 YYDKDF come from the germline V gene (reference sequence). Trimming shortened V by 3 bases and J by 6 bases, and 6 bases separated the two germline ends. The CDR3 is CATSRRENTIYF. In DNA, the CDR3 is TGTGCCACCAGCAGGAGGGAAAACACCATATATTTT.

V and J are TRBV30 and TRBJ1-5; the D gene is possibly TRBD1 (5 bases). CDR3 length: 14 residues. V dropped 0 bases and J dropped 7 bases, with 13 bases sitting between them. From germline, CDR1 is GTSNPN and CDR2 SVGIG (reference sequence). The CDR3 loop reads CAWSVGEWGQPQHF. The DNA of the CDR3 is TGTGCCTGGAGTGTAGGGGAATGGGGACAGCCCCAGCATTTT.

This chain uses TRBV2 with TRBJ2-1; 8 positions agree with TRBD1. The trim removed 6 bases at V and 12 bases at J, leaving 13 bases unmatched. The CDR3 is 14 residues long. Per germline, CDR1 SNHLY and CDR2 FYNNEI. Here the CDR3 reads CASRSQGAALGQFF. In nucleotides, the CDR3 is TGTGCCAGCAGATCTCAGGGGGCGGCATTAGGGCAGTTCTTC.

This chain uses TRBV29-1 with TRBJ2-7; D is perhaps TRBD2 (6 bases). From germline, CDR1 is SQVTM and CDR2 ANQGSEA. The germline V and J ends were trimmed by 5 bases and 0 bases, with 14 bases remaining between them. The CDR3 covers 14 residues. CDR3 loop: CSVRPWGDSYEQYF. Written as DNA, the CDR3 is TGCAGCGTTCGTCCCTGGGGGGACTCCTACGAGCAGTACTTC.

The chain uses TRBV10-3 and TRBJ2-5; a possible D gene is TRBD2 (6 bases). The V gene lost 3 bases and the J gene lost 0 bases, with 23 bases spanning the gap. Germline V gene lookup returns CDR1 ENHRY and CDR2 SYGVKD. CDR3 length: 19 amino acids. The CDR3 reads CAISDMAPVGGAYQETQYF. The CDR3 DNA reads as TGTGCCATCAGTGACATGGCTCCTGTGGGCGGGGCGTACCAAGAGACCCAGTACTTC.

This clone was recorded only once. The chain recombines TRBV7-9 with TRBJ1-5; tentatively, D is TRBD1 (6 bases). The V end was cut by 4 bases, the J end by 7 bases, with 8 bases between. Per germline, CDR1 SEHNR and CDR2 FQNEAQ (reference sequence). The CDR3 spans 12 residues. CDR3 nucleotides: TGTGCCAGCAGCTCAGGGGACCAGCCCCAGCATTTT. Residues: CASSSGDQPQHF.

This chain joins TRBV4-1 and TRBJ2-4; a possible D gene is TRBD2 (6 bases). From germline, CDR1 is MGHRA and CDR2 YSYEKL. V shed 3 bases and J shed 0 bases, with 15 bases lying between them. The CDR3 sequence is 17 residues long. CDR3 region: CASSHPGTRIAKNIQYF. Here the CDR3 DNA reads TGCGCCAGCAGCCACCCCGGGACTCGGATAGCCAAAAACATTCAGTACTTC.

The V gene is TRBV5-1, the J gene TRBJ1-6; D may be TRBD1 (5 bases). This CDR3 comprises 15 residues. V was trimmed by 0 bases and J by 5 bases, leaving 9 bases between them. Germline lookup yields CDR1 SGHRS and CDR2 YFSETQ. CDR3 sequence reads: CASSLVGANNSPLHF. The CDR3 nucleotides are TGCGCCAGCAGCTTGGTAGGGGCCAATAATTCACCCCTCCACTTT. The full variable domain, its missing parts supplied by reference TRBV5-1 and TRBJ1-6, is KAGVTQTPRYLIKTRGQQVTLSCSPISGHRSVSWYQQTPGQGLQFLFEYFSETQRNKGNFPGRFSGRQFSNSRSEMNVSTLELGDSALYLCASSLVGANNSPLHFGNGTRLTVT.

The chain recombines TRBV7-2 with TRBJ1-2, with D unresolved. Germline assignment: CDR1 SGHTA and CDR2 FQGNSA. Trimming removed 0 bases at V and 7 bases at J, with 9 bases between. This CDR3 region has 13 residues. The CDR3 DNA reads as TGTGCCAGCAGCTTAGCACGGGAGGCTGGCTACACCTTC. As protein: CASSLAREAGYTF.